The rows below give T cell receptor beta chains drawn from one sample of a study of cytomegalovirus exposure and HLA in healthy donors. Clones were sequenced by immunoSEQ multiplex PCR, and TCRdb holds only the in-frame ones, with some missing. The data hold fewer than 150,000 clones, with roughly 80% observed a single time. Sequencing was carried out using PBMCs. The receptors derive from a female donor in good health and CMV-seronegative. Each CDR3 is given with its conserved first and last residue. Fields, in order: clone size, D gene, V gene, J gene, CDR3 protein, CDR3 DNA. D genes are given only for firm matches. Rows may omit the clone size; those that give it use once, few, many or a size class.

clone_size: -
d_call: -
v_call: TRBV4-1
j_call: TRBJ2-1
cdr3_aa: CASSQDSPGEGNEQFF
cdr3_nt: TGCGCCAGCAGCCAAGATTCGCCAGGGGAGGGCAATGAGCAGTTCTTC

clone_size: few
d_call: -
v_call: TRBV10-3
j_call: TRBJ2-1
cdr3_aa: CAISETGYNEQFF
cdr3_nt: TGTGCCATCAGTGAGACTGGCTACAATGAGCAGTTCTTC

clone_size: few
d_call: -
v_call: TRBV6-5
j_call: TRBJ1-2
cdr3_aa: CASSYGGYSNYGYTF
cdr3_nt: TGTGCCAGCAGTTACGGAGGATATTCTAACTATGGCTACACCTTC

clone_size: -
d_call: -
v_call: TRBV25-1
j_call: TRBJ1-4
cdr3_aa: CASSDRVLGEKLFF
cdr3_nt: TGTGCCAGCAGTGACAGGGTTCTAGGTGAAAAACTGTTTTTT

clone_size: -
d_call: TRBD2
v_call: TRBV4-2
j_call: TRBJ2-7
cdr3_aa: CASSQREAGVNSEQYF
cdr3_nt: TGTGCCAGCAGCCAGAGGGAGGCGGGAGTTAACAGCGAGCAGTACTTC

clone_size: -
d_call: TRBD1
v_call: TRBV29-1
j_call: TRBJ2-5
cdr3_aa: CSVPRQGWETQYF
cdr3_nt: TGCAGCGTTCCTCGACAGGGGTGGGAGACCCAGTACTTC

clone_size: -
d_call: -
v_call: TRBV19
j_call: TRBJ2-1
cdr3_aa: CASSRTTENYNEQFF
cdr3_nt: TGTGCCAGTAGTAGGACTACTGAAAACTACAATGAGCAGTTCTTC

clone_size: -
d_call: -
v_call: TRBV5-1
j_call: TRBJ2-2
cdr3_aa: CASSFEAGGTGELFF
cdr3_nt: TGCGCCAGCAGCTTTGAGGCAGGCGGGACCGGGGAGCTGTTTTTT

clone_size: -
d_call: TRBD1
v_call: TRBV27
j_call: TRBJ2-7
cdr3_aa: CASSWTGIHEQYF
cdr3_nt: TGTGCCAGCAGTTGGACAGGGATCCACGAGCAGTACTTC

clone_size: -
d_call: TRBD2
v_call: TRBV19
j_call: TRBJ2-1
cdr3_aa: CASSWGSGGSSYNEQFF
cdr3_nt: TGTGCCAGTAGTTGGGGTAGCGGGGGCAGCTCCTACAATGAGCAGTTCTTC

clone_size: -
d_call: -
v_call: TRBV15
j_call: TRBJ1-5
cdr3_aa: CATSEGEGGQPQHF
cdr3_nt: TGTGCCACCAGCGAGGGGGAGGGTGGGCAGCCCCAGCATTTT

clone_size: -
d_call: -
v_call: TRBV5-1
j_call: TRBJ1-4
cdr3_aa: CASSWGEATNEKLFF
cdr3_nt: TGCGCCAGCAGCTGGGGGGAAGCAACTAATGAAAAACTGTTTTTT

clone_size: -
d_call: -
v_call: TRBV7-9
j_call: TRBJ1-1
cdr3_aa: CASSFAKETEAFF
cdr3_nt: TGTGCCAGCAGCTTTGCAAAGGAGACTGAAGCTTTCTTT

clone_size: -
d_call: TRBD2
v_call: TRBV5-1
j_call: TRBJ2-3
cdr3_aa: CASSLRSGGITDTQYF
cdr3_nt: TGCGCCAGCAGCTTACGTAGCGGGGGCATCACAGATACGCAGTATTTT

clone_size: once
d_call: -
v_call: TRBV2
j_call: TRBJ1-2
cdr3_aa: CASSTGSMVLGYTF
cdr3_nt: TGTGCCAGCTCAACCGGGTCAATGGTATTGGGCTACACCTTC

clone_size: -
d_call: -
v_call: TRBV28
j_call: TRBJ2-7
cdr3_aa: CASSPPGGNYEQYF
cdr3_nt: TGTGCCAGCAGCCCTCCTGGGGGCAACTACGAGCAGTACTTC

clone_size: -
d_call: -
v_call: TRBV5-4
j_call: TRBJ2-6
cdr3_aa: CASSARTTGANVLTF
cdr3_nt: TGTGCCAGCAGCGCTCGGACTACTGGGGCCAACGTCCTGACTTTC

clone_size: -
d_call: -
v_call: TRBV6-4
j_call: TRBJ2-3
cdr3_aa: CASSSEGTDTQYF
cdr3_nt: TGTGCCAGCAGCTCCGAGGGCACAGATACGCAGTATTTT

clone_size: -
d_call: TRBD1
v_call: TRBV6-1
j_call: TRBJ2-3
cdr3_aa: CASTLDRGVTDTQYF
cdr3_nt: TGTGCCAGCACCCTGGACAGGGGAGTCACAGATACGCAGTATTTT

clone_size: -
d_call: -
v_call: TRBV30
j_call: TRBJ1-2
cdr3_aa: CALGLQRSSGYTF
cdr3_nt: TGTGCCTTGGGACTTCAGCGATCGTCTGGCTACACCTTC

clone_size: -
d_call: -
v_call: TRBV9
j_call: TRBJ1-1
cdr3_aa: CASSTGRGTEAFF
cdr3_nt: TGTGCCAGCAGCACGGGGCGGGGAACTGAAGCTTTCTTT

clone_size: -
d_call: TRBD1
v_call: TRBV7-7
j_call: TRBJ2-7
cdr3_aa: CASSRGQGYEQYF
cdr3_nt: TGTGCTAGCAGCAGGGGACAGGGGTACGAGCAGTACTTC

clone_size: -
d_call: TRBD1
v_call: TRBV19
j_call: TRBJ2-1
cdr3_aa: CASSIEGQGAKIKDEQFF
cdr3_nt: TGTGCCAGTAGTATAGAAGGACAGGGGGCGAAAATAAAGGATGAGCAGTTCTTC

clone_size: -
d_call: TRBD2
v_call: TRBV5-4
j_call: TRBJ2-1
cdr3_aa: CASSPVRLAGANNEQFF
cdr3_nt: TGTGCCAGCAGCCCGGTTCGACTAGCGGGTGCAAATAATGAGCAGTTCTTC

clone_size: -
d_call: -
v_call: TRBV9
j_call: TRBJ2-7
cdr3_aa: CASGDEDYEQYF
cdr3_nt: TGTGCCAGCGGAGACGAAGACTACGAGCAGTACTTC

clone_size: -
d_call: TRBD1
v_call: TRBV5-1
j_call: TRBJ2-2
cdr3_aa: CASRDRDTGELFF
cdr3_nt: TGCGCCAGCAGGGACAGGGACACCGGGGAGCTGTTTTTT

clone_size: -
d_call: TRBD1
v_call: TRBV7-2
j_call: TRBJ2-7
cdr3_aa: CASSSSRDSSYEQYF
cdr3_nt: TGTGCCAGCAGCTCAAGCAGGGACAGCTCCTACGAGCAGTACTTC

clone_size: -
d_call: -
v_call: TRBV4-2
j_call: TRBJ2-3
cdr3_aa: CASKWGKGADTQYF
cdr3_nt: TGTGCCAGCAAATGGGGCAAGGGGGCAGATACGCAGTATTTT

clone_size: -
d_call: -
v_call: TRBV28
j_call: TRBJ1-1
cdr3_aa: CASRVSGFREDTEAFF
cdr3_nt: TGTGCCAGCAGGGTCTCAGGGTTCAGGGAGGACACTGAAGCTTTCTTT

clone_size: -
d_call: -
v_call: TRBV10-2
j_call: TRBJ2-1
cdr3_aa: CASSDNFYNEQFF
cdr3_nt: TGCGCCAGCAGTGATAACTTCTACAATGAGCAGTTCTTC

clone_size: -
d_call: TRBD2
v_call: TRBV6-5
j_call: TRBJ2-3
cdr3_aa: CASRLAGGGTDTQYF
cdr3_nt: TGTGCCAGCAGATTAGCGGGAGGTGGAACAGATACGCAGTATTTT

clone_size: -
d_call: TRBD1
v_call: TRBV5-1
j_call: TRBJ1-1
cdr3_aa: CASSLGTTGGNTEAFF
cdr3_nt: TGCGCCAGCAGCTTGGGGACTACAGGGGGGAACACTGAAGCTTTCTTT

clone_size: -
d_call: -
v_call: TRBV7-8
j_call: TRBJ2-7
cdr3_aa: CASSLGDMSEQYF
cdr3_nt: TGTGCCAGCAGCTTAGGAGACATGAGCGAGCAGTACTTC

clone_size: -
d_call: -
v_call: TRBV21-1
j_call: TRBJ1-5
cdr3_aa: CASSKATGENNQPQHF
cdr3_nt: TGTGCCAGCAGCAAAGCGACAGGGGAGAACAATCAGCCCCAGCATTTT

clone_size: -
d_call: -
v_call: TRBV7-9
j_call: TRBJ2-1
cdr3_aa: CASSLGGGGPSNEQFF
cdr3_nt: TGTGCCAGCAGCTTAGGAGGGGGAGGGCCCAGCAATGAGCAGTTCTTC

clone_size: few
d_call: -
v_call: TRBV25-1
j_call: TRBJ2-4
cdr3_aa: CASSDWRAKNIQYF
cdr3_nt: TGTGCCAGCAGTGATTGGAGAGCCAAAAACATTCAGTACTTC

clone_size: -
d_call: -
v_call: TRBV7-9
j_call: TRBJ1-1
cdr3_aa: CASSEPTANTEAFF
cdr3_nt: TGTGCCAGCAGCGAACCAACAGCGAACACTGAAGCTTTCTTT

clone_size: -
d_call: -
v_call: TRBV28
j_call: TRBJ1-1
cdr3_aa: CASTPGHMNTEAFF
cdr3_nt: TGTGCCAGCACACCGGGACACATGAACACTGAAGCTTTCTTT

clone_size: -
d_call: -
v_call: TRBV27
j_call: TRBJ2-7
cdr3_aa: CASSPQGYEQYF
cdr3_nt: TGTGCCAGCAGTCCGCAGGGTTACGAGCAGTACTTC

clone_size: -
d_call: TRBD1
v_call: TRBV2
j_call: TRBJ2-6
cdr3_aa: CASILDRIGGANVLTF
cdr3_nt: TGTGCCAGCATTCTGGACAGGATCGGTGGGGCCAACGTCCTGACTTTC

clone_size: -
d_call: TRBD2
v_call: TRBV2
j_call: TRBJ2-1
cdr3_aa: CASSDGDYGGNEQFF
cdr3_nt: TGTGCCAGCAGTGATGGGGACTACGGGGGGAATGAGCAGTTCTTC

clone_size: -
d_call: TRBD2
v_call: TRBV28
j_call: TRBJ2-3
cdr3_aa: CASSLGSSGISDTQYF
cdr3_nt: TGTGCCAGCAGTTTAGGGAGTAGCGGGATATCGGATACGCAGTATTTT

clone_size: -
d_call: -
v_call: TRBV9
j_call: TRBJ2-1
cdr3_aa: CASSVFSSASSYNEQFF
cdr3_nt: TGTGCCAGCAGCGTCTTCTCTAGCGCCAGCTCCTACAATGAGCAGTTCTTC

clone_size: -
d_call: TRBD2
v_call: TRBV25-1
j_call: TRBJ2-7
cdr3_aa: CASLGTSGTYEQYF
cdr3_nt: TGTGCCAGCCTCGGGACTAGCGGCACCTACGAGCAGTACTTC

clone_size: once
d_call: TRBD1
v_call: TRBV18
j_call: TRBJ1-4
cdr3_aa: CASSPRDRRTNEKLFF
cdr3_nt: TGTGCCAGCTCACCCCGGGACAGGAGAACTAATGAAAAACTGTTTTTT

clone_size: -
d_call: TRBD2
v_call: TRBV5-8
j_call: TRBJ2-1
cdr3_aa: CASSLGTSAYNEQFF
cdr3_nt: TGTGCCAGCAGCTTGGGGACTAGCGCCTACAATGAGCAGTTCTTC

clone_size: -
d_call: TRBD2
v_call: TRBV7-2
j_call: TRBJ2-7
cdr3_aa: CASSDQLAGAGEQYF
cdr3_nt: TGTGCCAGCAGCGACCAACTAGCGGGAGCTGGCGAGCAGTACTTC

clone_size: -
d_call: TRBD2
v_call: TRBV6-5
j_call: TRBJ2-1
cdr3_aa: CASSYKTSGNYEQFF
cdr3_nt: TGTGCCAGCAGTTACAAGACTAGCGGGAACTATGAGCAGTTCTTC

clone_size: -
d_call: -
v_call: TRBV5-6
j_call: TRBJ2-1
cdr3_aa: CASSLGVLYNEQFF
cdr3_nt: TGTGCCAGCAGCTTGGGAGTACTCTACAATGAGCAGTTCTTC

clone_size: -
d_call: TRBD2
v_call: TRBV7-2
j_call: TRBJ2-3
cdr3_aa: CASRTSGSRDTQYF
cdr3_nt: TGTGCCAGCAGGACTAGCGGGAGTAGGGATACGCAGTATTTT

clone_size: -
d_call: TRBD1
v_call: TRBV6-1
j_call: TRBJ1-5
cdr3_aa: CASSAGQGNQPQHF
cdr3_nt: TGTGCCAGCAGTGCCGGACAGGGGAATCAGCCCCAGCATTTT